This T cell receptor (beta chain) was recorded in a study of blood T cell repertoires in COVID-19. The wider study: Samples of COVID-19 (acute and convalescent) were obtained from the United States, Italy and Spain. Sources were T cells, B-cell-depleted T cells, or PBMCs; the material itself was cDNA or gDNA.

This CDR3 is built from 17 residues. After removal of 5 bases from V and 0 bases from J, the junction contained 11 bases not matched to a gene. Looked up from germline, CDR1 is SNHLY and CDR2 is FYNNEI. Original processing methods: Estimates of nucleated cell counts were drawn from the amplification of reference gene primers. Using immunoSEQ multiplex PCR, the repertoire was profiled, and TCRdb retains in-frame clones only, with some absent. V and J calls and clone size come straight from that table; D and trimming were deduced from the DNA. This table holds over 200,000 clones, roughly 80% found once.

The receptor was isolated from a man between 45 and 60 years old with active or convalescent COVID-19. Specimen: peripheral blood. The rearrangement links TRBV2 to TRBJ2-3; 7 bases fit TRBD1. In nucleotides, the CDR3 is TGTGCCAGCAGTAGGGGGCAGGGGTTTGCTAGCACAGATACGCAGTATTTT. Its translation: CASSRGQGFASTDTQYF. The complete variable domain, with remaining parts taken from reference TRBV2 and TRBJ2-3, reads EPEVTQTPSHQVTQMGQEVILRCVPISNHLYFYWYRQILGQKVEFLVSFYNNEISEKSEIFDDQFSVERPDGSNFTLKIRSTKLEDSAMYFCASSRGQGFASTDTQYFGPGTRLTVL.